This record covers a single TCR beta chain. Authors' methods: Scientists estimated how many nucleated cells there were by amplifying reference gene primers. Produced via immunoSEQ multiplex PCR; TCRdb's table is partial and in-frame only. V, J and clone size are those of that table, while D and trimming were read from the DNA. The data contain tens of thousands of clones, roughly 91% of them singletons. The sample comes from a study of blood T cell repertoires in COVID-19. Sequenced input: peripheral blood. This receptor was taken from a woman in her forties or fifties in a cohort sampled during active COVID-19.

The CDR3 DNA sequence: TGTGCTAGTAAAACCGACAGTTTCAGCAATCAGCCCCAGCATTTT. Its protein product is CASKTDSFSNQPQHF. V gene TRBV12-5 combines with J gene TRBJ1-5; the D gene is possibly TRBD1 (5 bases). This CDR3 region has 15 residues. Trimming cost V 8 bases and J 1 base, with 15 bases left between them. Germline CDR1 is LGHNT and CDR2 is FRNRAP.